Below, 19 T cell receptor beta chains from the same sample are listed, as sequenced in a study of shared clonotypes between healthy human individuals. The assay was immunoSEQ multiplex PCR, and TCRdb's table has in-frame clones only and misses some. Found here are around 1.9 million clones, roughly 93% of them singletons; the top ten hold around 1.8%. Terminally differentiated effector memory CD45RA+ cells were excluded by CCR7 positive selection of CD45RO-negative cells. The sequenced sample was naive CD8+ T cells from PBMCs. These receptors came from a man between 18 and 29 years old in good health. Some clones in this sample may be carry-over from other donors' samples.

This chain joins TRBV5-1 and TRBJ2-1; 10 bases are a match to TRBD2. The CDR3 spans 17 residues. Germline V gene sequence: CDR1 SGHRS, CDR2 YFSETQ. V was pared by 1 base and J by 2 bases, with 6 bases of the junction left unmatched. The DNA for the CDR3 is TGCGCCAGCAGCTTGTTAGGTAGCGGGAGGACCTACAATGAGCAGTTCTTC. The encoded protein is CASSLLGSGRTYNEQFF.

The gene calls are TRBV29-1 and TRBJ1-1; 7 bases map to TRBD1. The germline CDR1 and CDR2 sequences are SQVTM and ANQGSEA. J gave up 6 bases and V 6 bases, and 7 bases lay outside the gene matches. The CDR3 loop spans 12 amino acids. The CDR3: CSVRGGKAEAFF. The CDR3 DNA sequence: TGCAGCGTCAGGGGGGGAAAGGCTGAAGCTTTCTTT.

V and J are TRBV19 and TRBJ1-3; D unresolved. V lost 9 bases and J 4 bases, leaving 13 bases between the germline ends. Germline V lookup: CDR1 LNHDA, CDR2 SQIVND (reference sequence). The CDR3 loop spans 13 amino acids. Here the CDR3 reads CASSWARGNTIYF. The CDR3 DNA reads TGTGCCAGCTCGTGGGCGAGGGGAAACACCATATATTTT.

The chain uses TRBV7-8 and TRBJ1-2; no firm D call. Germline CDR1 SGHVS, CDR2 FQNEAQ. The CDR3 is 14 amino acids. V shed 6 bases and J shed 2 bases, with 13 bases lying between them. Written as DNA, the CDR3 is TGTGCCAGCAGTCTCGGGGTTTTGAACTATGGCTACACCTTC. Translating gives CASSLGVLNYGYTF.

The DNA of the CDR3 is TGTGCCAGCAGCTTAACAGCTGGGGGAACTGCTAATGAGCAGTTCTTC. Translation gives CASSLTAGGTANEQFF. This sequence joins TRBV7-3 and TRBJ2-1, with D perhaps given as TRBD1 or TRBD2 (5 bases each). This CDR3 comprises 16 residues. Trimming stripped 0 bases from V and 7 bases from J, with 16 bases between. Germline values: CDR1 SGHTA, CDR2 FQGTGA.

V gene TRBV7-8 combines with J gene TRBJ2-5, with 7 bases lining up with TRBD1. Germline loops: CDR1 SGHVS, CDR2 FQNEAQ. CDR3 length: 13 amino acids. V shed 6 bases, J shed 5 bases, and the junction held 6 bases outside the gene matches. The CDR3 DNA reads TGTGCCAGCAGGCAGAGGGGGCGGGAGACCCAGTACTTC. Protein sequence: CASRQRGRETQYF.

Notes on this clone: This CDR3 is also generated by other DNA sequences in the sample. The J gene is TRBJ2-1, the V gene TRBV29-1, with 11 bases that match TRBD2. The ends lost 4 bases at V and 4 bases at J; junction bases unmatched: 3. The CDR3 is 14 residues long. The germline V gene has CDR1 SQVTM and CDR2 ANQGSEA. The CDR3 reads CSVVGTSGYNEQFF. In nucleotides, the CDR3 is TGCAGCGTTGTGGGGACTAGCGGTTACAATGAGCAGTTCTTC.

The rearrangement links TRBV27 to TRBJ2-1; TRBD1 aligns across 7 bases. The length of the CDR3 is 13 residues. Trimming removed 5 bases from V and 6 bases from J; junction bases left unmatched: 4. CDR1 and CDR2 from the germline V gene are MNHEY and SMNVEV (reference sequence). The CDR3 region has the DNA TGTGCCAGCAGTACAGGGGTCCGCAATGAGCAGTTCTTC. This codes for CASSTGVRNEQFF.

The CDR3 DNA sequence: TGTGCCAGCTCACAGCTCACAGATACGCAGTATTTT. Protein product: CASSQLTDTQYF. V usage is TRBV9 and J usage is TRBJ2-3; D gene ambiguous. CDR1 SGDLS and CDR2 YYNGEE come from the germline V gene. The CDR3 has 12 amino acids. Trimming left V 7 bases short and J 2 bases short, with 8 bases between. The full variable domain, in which reference TRBV9 and TRBJ2-3 provide the parts outside the CDR3, is DSGVTQTPKHLITATGQRVTLRCSPRSGDLSVYWYQQSLDQGLQFLIQYYNGEERAKGNILERFSAQQFPDLHSELNLSSLELGDSALYFCASSQLTDTQYFGPGTRLTVL.

The genes are TRBV6-6 and TRBJ2-3; D is possibly TRBD1 (6 bases). The CDR3 extends over 15 amino acids. V shed 2 bases and J shed 0 bases, with 9 bases lying between them. CDR1 is MNHNY, CDR2 SVGAGI, per germline (reference sequence). DNA of the CDR3: TGTGCCAGCAGTTACGACAGGAAGAGCACAGATACGCAGTATTTT. It is translated as CASSYDRKSTDTQYF.

Of note for this clone: The identical CDR3 is also encoded by other nucleotide sequences in the sample. The chain links TRBV29-1 to TRBJ2-4, with D hard to call. This CDR3 has 13 amino acids. Trimming cost V 6 bases and J 1 base, with 10 bases left between them. CDR1 SQVTM and CDR2 ANQGSEA come from the germline V gene. The CDR3 DNA sequence: TGCAGCGTCCCCTCCGGGGCCAAAAACATTCAGTACTTC. Amino acid sequence: CSVPSGAKNIQYF.

V and J are TRBV27 and TRBJ2-3; D is perhaps TRBD1 (5 bases). V was pared by 7 bases and J by 2 bases, with 13 bases between. The CDR3 totals 14 residues. CDR1 and CDR2 from the germline V gene are MNHEY and SMNVEV (reference sequence). The CDR3 region is CASTTTDNTDTQYF. The CDR3 nucleotides read TGTGCCAGCACAACGACAGACAACACAGATACGCAGTATTTT.

The rearrangement uses TRBV5-1 and TRBJ1-1, with 10 bases lining up with TRBD1. The germline V gene encodes CDR1 SGHRS and CDR2 YFSETQ. The CDR3 spans 15 residues. V lost 7 bases, J lost 6 bases, and 12 bases stayed unmatched. In nucleotides, the CDR3 is TGCGCCAGCGCTCCATCGACAGGGGGCGTGTCTGAAGCTTTCTTT. Its translation is CASAPSTGGVSEAFF.

The chain employs TRBV5-1 and TRBJ2-2; D unclear. Trimming took off 1 base at V and 2 bases at J, with 9 bases between the two ends. CDR1 is SGHRS, CDR2 YFSETQ, per germline. The CDR3 runs to 15 residues. The CDR3 sequence: CASSLLAQNTGELFF. CDR3 sequence (DNA): TGCGCCAGCAGCTTGCTGGCCCAAAACACCGGGGAGCTGTTTTTT.

J is TRBJ2-1 and V is TRBV29-1; 7 bases line up with TRBD2. V was clipped by 3 bases and J by 9 bases; unmatched bases: 14. Per the germline V gene, CDR1 is SQVTM and CDR2 is ANQGSEA. The CDR3 extends over 15 amino acids. Here the CDR3 DNA reads TGCAGCGTTGAGAGCGGGGTCCTTAGGTCAGGTGAGCAGTTCTTC. Its protein is CSVESGVLRSGEQFF.

This rearrangement joins TRBV4-1 to TRBJ2-7; no firm D call. Trimming removed 4 bases from V and 2 bases from J, with 21 bases in between. Germline V gives CDR1 MGHRA, CDR2 YSYEKL. This CDR3 is built from 17 residues. The CDR3 DNA sequence: TGCGCCAGCAGCCCCACCCGGGTCTCTCAACCCCCCTACGAGCAGTACTTC. The encoded protein is CASSPTRVSQPPYEQYF.

The chain employs TRBV28 and TRBJ1-2; TRBD1 is a possible D gene (5 bases). Per germline, CDR1 MDHEN and CDR2 SYDVKM. The CDR3 is 14 amino acids. The V end lost 6 bases, the J end lost 7 bases, and 18 bases lay between the germline ends. The CDR3 is CASSLDNVVSGYTF. DNA of the CDR3: TGTGCCAGCAGCTTGGACAATGTCGTTAGTGGCTACACCTTC.

This clone appeared once. The rearrangement uses TRBV9 and TRBJ2-7; TRBD2 matches at 13 bases. V was pared by 2 bases and J by 5 bases, with 4 bases of the junction left unmatched. The CDR3 sequence is 15 residues long. Germline lookup yields CDR1 SGDLS and CDR2 YYNGEE. CDR3 region: CASSVGLAGVHEQYF. The CDR3 DNA reads TGTGCCAGCAGCGTCGGACTAGCGGGAGTGCACGAGCAGTACTTC.

The chain carries TRBV2 and TRBJ2-7; 7 nucleotides align to TRBD1. This CDR3 is built from 14 residues. Germline CDR1 reads SNHLY; CDR2 reads FYNNEI. Trimming removed 4 bases from V and 4 bases from J; junction bases left unmatched: 7. The CDR3 coding sequence is TGTGCCAGCAGTGCCCGGGACAGACCTTACGAGCAGTACTTC. Translating gives CASSARDRPYEQYF.